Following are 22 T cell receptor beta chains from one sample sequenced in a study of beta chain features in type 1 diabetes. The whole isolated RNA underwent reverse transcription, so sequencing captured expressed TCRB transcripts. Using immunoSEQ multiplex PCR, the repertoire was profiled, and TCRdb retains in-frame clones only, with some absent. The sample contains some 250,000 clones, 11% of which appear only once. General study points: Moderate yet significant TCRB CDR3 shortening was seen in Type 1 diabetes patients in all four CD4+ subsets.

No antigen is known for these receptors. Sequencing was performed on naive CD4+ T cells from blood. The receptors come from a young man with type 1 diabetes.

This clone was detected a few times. The CDR3 nucleotides are TGCGCCAGCAGCTTGGGGACAGCTAACTATGGCTACACCTTC. Protein product: CASSLGTANYGYTF. V is TRBV5-1 and J is TRBJ1-2; tentative D call: TRBD1 (6 bases). Germline V gene data show CDR1 as SGHRS and CDR2 as YFSETQ. CDR3 size: 14 residues. Trimming stripped 0 bases from V and 0 bases from J, with 6 bases between.

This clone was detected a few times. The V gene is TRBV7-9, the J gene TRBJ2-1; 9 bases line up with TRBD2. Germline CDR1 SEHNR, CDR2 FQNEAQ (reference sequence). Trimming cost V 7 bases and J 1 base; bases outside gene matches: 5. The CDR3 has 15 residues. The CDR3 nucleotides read TGTGCCAGCACCGTTAGCGGGGGTTCCTACAATGAGCAGTTCTTC. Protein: CASTVSGGSYNEQFF.

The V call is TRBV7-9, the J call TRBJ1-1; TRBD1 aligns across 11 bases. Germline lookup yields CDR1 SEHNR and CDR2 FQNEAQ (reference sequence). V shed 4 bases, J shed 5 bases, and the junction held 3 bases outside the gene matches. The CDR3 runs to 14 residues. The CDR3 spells CASSWTGGETEAFF. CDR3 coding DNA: TGTGCCAGCAGCTGGACAGGGGGCGAAACTGAAGCTTTCTTT.

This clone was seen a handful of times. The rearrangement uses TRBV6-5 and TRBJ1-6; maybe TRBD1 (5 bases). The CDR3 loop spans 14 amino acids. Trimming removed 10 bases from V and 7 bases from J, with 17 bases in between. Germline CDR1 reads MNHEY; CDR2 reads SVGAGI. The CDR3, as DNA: TGTGCCATCAGATCAGGGTTCGGAAATTCACCCCTCCACTTT. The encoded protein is CAIRSGFGNSPLHF.

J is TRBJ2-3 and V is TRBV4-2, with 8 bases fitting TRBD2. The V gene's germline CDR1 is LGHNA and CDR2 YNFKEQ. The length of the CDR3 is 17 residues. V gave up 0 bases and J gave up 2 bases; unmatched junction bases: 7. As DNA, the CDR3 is TGTGCCAGCAGCCAAGATCGGGCTAGCGGGTTCACAGATACGCAGTATTTT. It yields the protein CASSQDRASGFTDTQYF.

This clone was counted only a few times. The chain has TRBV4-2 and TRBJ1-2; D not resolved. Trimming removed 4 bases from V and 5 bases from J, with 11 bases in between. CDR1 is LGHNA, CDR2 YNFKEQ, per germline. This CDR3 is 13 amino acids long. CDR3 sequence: CASSLQETYGYTF. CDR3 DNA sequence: TGTGCCAGCAGCCTTCAGGAAACGTATGGCTACACCTTC.

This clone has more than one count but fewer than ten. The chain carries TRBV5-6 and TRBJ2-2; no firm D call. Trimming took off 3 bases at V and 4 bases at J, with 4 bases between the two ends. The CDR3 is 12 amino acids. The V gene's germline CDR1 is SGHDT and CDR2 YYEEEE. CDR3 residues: CASSSVTGELFF. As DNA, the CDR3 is TGTGCCAGCAGCTCCGTCACCGGGGAGCTGTTTTTT.

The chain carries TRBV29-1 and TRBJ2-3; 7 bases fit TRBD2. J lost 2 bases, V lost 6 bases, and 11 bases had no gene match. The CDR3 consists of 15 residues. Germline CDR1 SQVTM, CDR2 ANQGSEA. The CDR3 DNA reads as TGCAGCGTGGCTAACAGCGGGGAGGTCACAGATACGCAGTATTTT. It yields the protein CSVANSGEVTDTQYF.

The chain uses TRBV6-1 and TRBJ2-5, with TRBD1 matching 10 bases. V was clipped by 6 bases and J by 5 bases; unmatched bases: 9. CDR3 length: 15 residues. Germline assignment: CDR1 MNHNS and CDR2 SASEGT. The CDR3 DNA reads TGTGCCAGCAGAGCCGACAGGGGGCATAAGGAGACCCAGTACTTC. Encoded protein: CASRADRGHKETQYF.

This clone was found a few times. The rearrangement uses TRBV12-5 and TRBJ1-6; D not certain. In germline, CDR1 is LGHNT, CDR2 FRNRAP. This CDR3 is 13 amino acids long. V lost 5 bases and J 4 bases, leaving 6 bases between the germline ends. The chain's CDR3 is CASGPGYNSPLHF. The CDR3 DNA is TGTGCTAGTGGTCCGGGATATAATTCACCCCTCCACTTT.

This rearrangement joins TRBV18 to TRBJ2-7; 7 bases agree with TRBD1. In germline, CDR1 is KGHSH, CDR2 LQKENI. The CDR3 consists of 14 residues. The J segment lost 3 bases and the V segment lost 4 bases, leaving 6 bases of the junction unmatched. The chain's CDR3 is CASSLDRANYEQYF. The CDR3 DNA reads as TGTGCCAGCTCACTAGACAGGGCGAACTACGAGCAGTACTTC.

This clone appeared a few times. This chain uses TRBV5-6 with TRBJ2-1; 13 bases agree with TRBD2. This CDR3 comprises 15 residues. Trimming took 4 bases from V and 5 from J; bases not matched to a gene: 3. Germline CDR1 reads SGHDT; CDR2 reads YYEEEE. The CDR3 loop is CASSRTSGGDNEQFF. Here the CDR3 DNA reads TGTGCCAGCAGCAGAACTAGCGGGGGGGACAATGAGCAGTTCTTC.

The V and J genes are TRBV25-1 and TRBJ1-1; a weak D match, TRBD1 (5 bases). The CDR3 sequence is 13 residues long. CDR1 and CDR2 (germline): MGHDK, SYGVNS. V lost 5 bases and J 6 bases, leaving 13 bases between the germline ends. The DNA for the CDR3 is TGTGCCAGCAGTACCCAAGGGGTGGCTGAAGCTTTCTTT. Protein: CASSTQGVAEAFF. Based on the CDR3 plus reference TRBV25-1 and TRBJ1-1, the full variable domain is EADIYQTPRYLVIGTGKKITLECSQTMGHDKMYWYQQDPGMELHLIHYSYGVNSTEKGDLSSESTVSRIRTEHFPLTLESARPSHTSQYLCASSTQGVAEAFFGQGTRLTVV.

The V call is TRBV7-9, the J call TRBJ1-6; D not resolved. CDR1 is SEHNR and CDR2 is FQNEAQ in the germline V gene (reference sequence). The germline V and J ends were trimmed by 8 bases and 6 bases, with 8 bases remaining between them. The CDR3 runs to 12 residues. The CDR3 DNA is TGTGCCAGCCTGGGCTCTAATTCACCCCTCCACTTT. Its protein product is CASLGSNSPLHF.

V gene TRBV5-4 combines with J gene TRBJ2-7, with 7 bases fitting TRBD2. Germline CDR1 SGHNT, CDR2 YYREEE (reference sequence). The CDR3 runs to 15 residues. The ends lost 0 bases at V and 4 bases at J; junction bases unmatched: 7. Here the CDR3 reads CASSLAGLADYEQYF. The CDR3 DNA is TGTGCCAGCAGCTTGGCAGGTCTAGCGGATTACGAGCAGTACTTC.

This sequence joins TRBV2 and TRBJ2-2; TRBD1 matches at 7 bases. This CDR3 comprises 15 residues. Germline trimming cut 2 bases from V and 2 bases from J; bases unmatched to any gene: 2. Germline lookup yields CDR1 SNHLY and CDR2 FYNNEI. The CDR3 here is CASSERTGNTGELFF. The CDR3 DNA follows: TGTGCCAGCAGTGAAAGGACAGGAAACACCGGGGAGCTGTTTTTT.

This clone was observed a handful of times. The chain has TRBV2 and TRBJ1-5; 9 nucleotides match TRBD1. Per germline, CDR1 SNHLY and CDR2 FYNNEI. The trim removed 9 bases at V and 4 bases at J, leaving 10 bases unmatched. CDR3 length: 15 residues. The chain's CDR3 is CASGGGQGRNQPQHF. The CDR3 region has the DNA TGTGCCAGTGGGGGGGGACAGGGAAGAAATCAGCCCCAGCATTTT.

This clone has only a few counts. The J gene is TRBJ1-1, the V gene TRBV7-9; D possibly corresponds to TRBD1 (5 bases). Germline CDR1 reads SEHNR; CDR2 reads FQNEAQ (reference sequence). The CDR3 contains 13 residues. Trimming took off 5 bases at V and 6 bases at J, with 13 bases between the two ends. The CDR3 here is CASSPNRQSEAFF. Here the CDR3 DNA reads TGTGCCAGCAGCCCCAACCGACAGTCTGAAGCTTTCTTT.

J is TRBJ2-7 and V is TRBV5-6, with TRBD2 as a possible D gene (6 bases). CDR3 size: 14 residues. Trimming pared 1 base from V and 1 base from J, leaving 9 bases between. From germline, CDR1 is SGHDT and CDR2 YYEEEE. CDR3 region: CASSLQSGSYEQYF. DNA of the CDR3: TGTGCCAGCAGCTTGCAAAGCGGGTCCTACGAGCAGTACTTC.

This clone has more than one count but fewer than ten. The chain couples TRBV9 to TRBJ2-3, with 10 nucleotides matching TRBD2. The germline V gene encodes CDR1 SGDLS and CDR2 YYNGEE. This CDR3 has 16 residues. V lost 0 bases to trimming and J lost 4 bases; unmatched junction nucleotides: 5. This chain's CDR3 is CASSVATSGGADTQYF. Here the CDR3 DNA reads TGTGCCAGCAGCGTAGCTACGAGCGGGGGGGCAGATACGCAGTATTTT. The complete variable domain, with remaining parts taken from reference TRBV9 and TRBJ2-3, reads DSGVTQTPKHLITATGQRVTLRCSPRSGDLSVYWYQQSLDQGLQFLIQYYNGEERAKGNILERFSAQQFPDLHSELNLSSLELGDSALYFCASSVATSGGADTQYFGPGTRLTVL.

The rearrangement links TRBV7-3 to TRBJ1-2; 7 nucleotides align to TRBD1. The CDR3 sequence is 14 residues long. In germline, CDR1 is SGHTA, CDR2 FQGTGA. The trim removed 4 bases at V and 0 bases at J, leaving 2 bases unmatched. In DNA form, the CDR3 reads TGTGCCAGCAGCTGGGACAGTTCTAACTATGGCTACACCTTC. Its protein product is CASSWDSSNYGYTF.

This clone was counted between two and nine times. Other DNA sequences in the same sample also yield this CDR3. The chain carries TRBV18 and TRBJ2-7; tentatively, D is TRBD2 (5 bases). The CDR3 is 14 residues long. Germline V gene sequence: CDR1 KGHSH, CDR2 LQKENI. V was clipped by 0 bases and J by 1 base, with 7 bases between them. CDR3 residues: CASSPPRGSYEQYF. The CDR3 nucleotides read TGTGCCAGCTCACCACCACGGGGATCCTACGAGCAGTACTTC.